A single sample gave rise to the 17 T cell receptor beta chains below, sequenced in a study of regulatory T cells in long-lasting Graves disease. Arm-PCR of CDR3 regions with iRepertoire HTBI primers generated TCR beta libraries. TCRdb fed the multiplex PCR reads into MiXCR, producing one record per CDR3 protein. This table has approximately 400,000 distinct CDR3 sequences, about 15% appearing once. Time point here: newly diagnosed GD, antithyroid drugs for less than 3 months. Construction of the TCR library relied on RNA isolated from PBMCs. The same data also contributed to another study, on T cells in Graves' hyperthyroidism and ophthalmopathy.

The input for sequencing was peripheral blood mononuclear cells (PBMCs), taken at new diagnosis, from a patient treated with antithyroid drugs. These receptors were obtained from a woman in her forties with Graves disease.

This clonotype was seen a handful of times. The genes are TRBV9 and TRBJ2-1; perhaps TRBD1 as D (7 bases). V lost 2 bases and J 3 bases, leaving 12 bases between the germline ends. The germline V gene encodes CDR1 SGDLS and CDR2 YYNGEE. The CDR3 covers 15 residues. The CDR3 here is CASSVSGQDYNEQFF. In DNA, the CDR3 is TGTGCCAGCAGCGTTAGCGGACAGGACTACAATGAGCAGTTCTTC.

This clonotype was seen many times. J is TRBJ1-6 and V is TRBV12-3 or TRBV12-4; 8 bases match TRBD1. The trim removed 2 bases at V and 9 bases at J, leaving 3 bases unmatched. The CDR3 loop spans 14 amino acids. In nucleotides, the CDR3 is TGTGCCAGCAGTTTATACAGGGGGAGTTCACCCCTCCACTTT. As protein: CASSLYRGSSPLHF.

This clonotype showed up many times. The V and J genes are TRBV5-6 and TRBJ2-5; the D call may be TRBD1 or TRBD2 (6 bases each). Germline V gene lookup returns CDR1 SGHDT and CDR2 YYEEEE. The CDR3 sequence is 14 residues long. Between the trimmed V and J ends, which lost 4 bases and 5 bases, there was a span of 15 bases. The CDR3 protein is CASSIQGRTETQYF. The CDR3 nucleotides are TGTGCCAGCAGCATTCAGGGGAGGACGGAGACCCAGTACTTC.

At least ten counts were recorded for this clonotype. The rearrangement uses TRBV6-1 and TRBJ2-7; maybe TRBD2 (5 bases). Germline CDR1 and CDR2: MNHNS and SASEGT. Between the trimmed V and J ends, which lost 3 bases and 0 bases, there was a span of 12 bases. This CDR3 comprises 15 residues. CDR3 residues: CASSERERYSYEQYF. CDR3 in DNA: TGTGCCAGCAGTGAGAGGGAGAGATACTCCTACGAGCAGTACTTC.

This clonotype turned up a few times. The chain is built from TRBV4-1 and TRBJ2-1; D is ambiguous. Trimming left V 0 bases short and J 2 bases short, with 14 bases between. The germline V gene encodes CDR1 MGHRA and CDR2 YSYEKL. The CDR3 has 17 amino acids. The CDR3 DNA sequence: TGCGCCAGCAGCCAAGAGGCCCTACCGGGTGCCTACAATGAGCAGTTCTTC. Translated: CASSQEALPGAYNEQFF.

This clonotype was recorded many times. The CDR3 region has the DNA TGTGCCAGCAGCTGGACAAGAGGGGAGCAGTTCTTC. It is translated as CASSWTRGEQFF. This chain joins TRBV7-2 and TRBJ2-1; D possibly uses TRBD1 or TRBD2 (5 bases each). The CDR3 is 12 amino acids. The ends were cut back, 4 bases at V and 10 bases at J, with 11 bases in the middle. Germline values: CDR1 SGHTA, CDR2 FQGNSA.

The V gene is TRBV5-4, the J gene TRBJ2-3; 10 bases agree with TRBD1. The ends lost 3 bases at V and 2 bases at J; junction bases unmatched: 9. CDR1 SGHNT and CDR2 YYREEE come from the germline V gene (reference sequence). The CDR3 is made up of 17 amino acids. The CDR3 DNA follows: TGTGCCAGCAGCTGGCAAGGGACAGGGGCCTACACAGATACGCAGTATTTT. Amino acid sequence: CASSWQGTGAYTDTQYF.

This clonotype was observed at least ten times. The chain links TRBV20-1 to TRBJ2-5; 12 nucleotides line up with TRBD2. Germline CDR1 and CDR2: DFQATT and SNEGSKA (reference sequence). J lost 2 bases, V lost 5 bases, and 9 bases had no gene match. The CDR3 extends over 16 amino acids. This chain's CDR3 is CSAYTSGRILQETQYF. The DNA for the CDR3 is TGCAGTGCTTATACTAGCGGGAGGATTCTTCAAGAGACCCAGTACTTC.

The rearrangement uses TRBV27 and TRBJ1-2; D is undetermined. Germline assignment: CDR1 MNHEY and CDR2 SMNVEV (reference sequence). Trimming removed 6 bases from V and 4 bases from J, with 12 bases in between. This CDR3 spans 13 amino acids. DNA of the CDR3: TGTGCCAGCAGCCCGCATGGACCCTATGGCTACACCTTC. It translates to CASSPHGPYGYTF.

The chain uses TRBV20-1 and TRBJ2-7; 9 bases map to TRBD2. Germline CDR1 and CDR2: DFQATT and SNEGSKA (reference sequence). The CDR3 consists of 14 residues. The V segment lost 6 bases and the J segment 4 bases; nucleotides outside the gene matches: 10. CDR3 amino acids: CSATTEREVYEQYF. The CDR3 DNA follows: TGCAGTGCGACGACTGAGCGGGAGGTTTACGAGCAGTACTTC.

This sequence joins TRBV29-1 and TRBJ2-1; no firm D call. Germline CDR1 reads SQVTM; CDR2 reads ANQGSEA. There are 13 residues in the CDR3. Trimming cost V 1 base and J 5 bases, with 9 bases left between them. For the CDR3, the DNA is TGCAGCGTTGAAGGGGGTTTCCACAATGAGCAGTTCTTC. Translating gives CSVEGGFHNEQFF.

This clonotype was seen many times. The V and J genes are TRBV29-1 and TRBJ2-1; D possibly corresponds to TRBD2 (5 bases). CDR1 SQVTM and CDR2 ANQGSEA come from the germline V gene. Trimming cost V 5 bases and J 5 bases, with 13 bases left between them. The length of the CDR3 is 13 residues. The CDR3 coding sequence is TGCAGCGTTACGAACCTAGCTCACAATGAGCAGTTCTTC. This codes for CSVTNLAHNEQFF.

This chain connects TRBV3-1 to TRBJ2-5; 13 positions match TRBD2. The ends lost 4 bases at V and 4 bases at J; junction bases unmatched: 6. The CDR3 is 16 amino acids. The germline V gene has CDR1 LGHDT and CDR2 YNNKEL (reference sequence). CDR3: CASSRRGLAGSETQYF. In DNA, the CDR3 is TGTGCCAGCAGCCGAAGGGGACTAGCGGGATCAGAGACCCAGTACTTC.

This clonotype showed up many times. This chain joins TRBV10-1 and TRBJ2-1; the D gene is possibly TRBD1 (6 bases). V lost 0 bases to trimming and J lost 4 bases, with 10 bases between them. Germline CDR1 is WNHNN and CDR2 is SYGVQD (reference sequence). The CDR3 runs to 15 residues. As DNA, the CDR3 is TGCGCCAGCAGTGAGTCGGGACAAAATTACAATGAGCAGTTCTTC. It translates to CASSESGQNYNEQFF.

Many counts were recorded for this clonotype. This sequence joins TRBV27 and TRBJ2-7; D may be TRBD2 (5 bases). The germline V and J ends were trimmed by 0 bases and 6 bases, with 9 bases remaining between them. The V gene's germline CDR1 is MNHEY and CDR2 SMNVEV (reference sequence). The CDR3 loop spans 13 amino acids. CDR3 sequence reads: CASSLSRAGEQYF. CDR3 nucleotides: TGTGCCAGCAGTTTATCGAGGGCAGGCGAGCAGTACTTC.

In this sample, this clonotype turned up many times. The chain couples TRBV5-1 to TRBJ2-7, with 9 bases fitting TRBD1. Germline lookup yields CDR1 SGHRS and CDR2 YFSETQ. The CDR3 is 16 residues long. V lost 0 bases to trimming and J lost 4 bases; unmatched junction nucleotides: 8. The CDR3 protein is CASSLARTGAHYEQYF. CDR3 nucleotide sequence: TGCGCCAGCAGCTTGGCAAGGACAGGGGCACATTACGAGCAGTACTTC. The full variable domain, its missing parts supplied by reference TRBV5-1 and TRBJ2-7, is KAGVTQTPRYLIKTRGQQVTLSCSPISGHRSVSWYQQTPGQGLQFLFEYFSETQRNKGNFPGRFSGRQFSNSRSEMNVSTLELGDSALYLCASSLARTGAHYEQYFGPGTRLTVT.

This clonotype was picked up a small number of times. V and J are TRBV5-4 and TRBJ2-3, with no clear D. V lost 0 bases, J lost 0 bases, and 11 bases lay in between. The CDR3 runs to 16 residues. In germline, CDR1 is SGHNT, CDR2 YYREEE (reference sequence). The CDR3 coding sequence is TGTGCCAGCAGCTTGGTCGGTGCTGGGAGCACAGATACGCAGTATTTT. It encodes CASSLVGAGSTDTQYF.